The TCR beta chain under discussion was sequenced for a study of CD8+ T cells in alopecia areata (dated by TCRdb to 2017 to 2018). In the study overall: The treated patients, all with moderate-to-severe alopecia areata, were enrolled in an open-label pilot trial of oral tofacitinib given at 5 to 10 mg twice daily. Biopsies were taken from tofacitinib-treated patients at baseline and at 4 and 24 weeks of treatment, and a later scalp biopsy was taken in several of the tofacitinib-treated patients. Clonality in the scalp was compared among normal scalp (n=4), patchy alopecia areata scalp (n=8), and alopecia totalis/universalis scalp (n=8). For the treated patients, the SALT score, which quantifies what percentage of scalp surface area is affected, served as the measure of disease severity. TCRbeta CDR3 regions were amplified by immunoSEQ multiplex PCR using 35 Vbeta forward and 13 Jbeta reverse primers. In humans, TCRbeta sequencing was performed on scalp tissue and on sorted CD4+ and CD8+ peripheral blood T cells from healthy controls and from patients with patchy or totalis/universalis alopecia areata. Patients received tofacitinib for 6 to 18 months and were then followed off drug for 6 months to check for delayed response and recurrence. In both human patients and the C3H/HeJ mouse model, the study applied high-throughput TCRbeta sequencing to look at T cell clonal expansion in alopecia areata. RNA came from the PAXgene miRNA kit for fixed scalp, the miRNeasy kit for PBMCs, and the RNeasy kit for mouse skin. Study-wide findings and limitations: Scalp clonality and the number of expanded CD8+ clones among the top 100 scalp clones were significantly decreased by tofacitinib. Because the treated cohort was small and included a single nonresponder, larger studies are needed to assess links between baseline CD8+ expansion and response. Shared TCR sequences between patients were less evident than in mice, which may be partly attributable to HLA diversity in the patient population. Scalp TCR repertoire analysis is complicated because resident alphabeta T cells in normal human skin are also sequenced, whereas mouse skin is dominated by gammadelta T cells. During tofacitinib treatment, many expanded lesional clones stuck around in both scalp and blood, and this persistence may partly explain why relapse happens after treatment is stopped. Compared with normal scalp, lesional scalp had higher clonality and more expanded CD8+ clones, particularly in alopecia totalis/universalis, a pattern that suggests antigenic drive.

The library was generated by the immunoSEQ multiplex PCR assay. To provide template for TCR sequencing, every sample had RNA extracted and reverse transcribed into cDNA. SuperScript III was used to make first-strand cDNA, primed with a 2:1 mix of oligo-dT and random hexamers. Amplification bias was assessed with a synthetic immune receptor repertoire, and residual bias was removed computationally. Turning to the authors' computational methods: Raw reads were preprocessed to remove errors, and CDR3 was defined according to IMGT conventions as the region from the conserved cysteine to phenylalanine. To get clonality, Shannon entropy was normalized by log2 of the number of productive unique TCRs and the result was subtracted from 1. Whether scalp clones were CD4 or CD8 was inferred by matching scalp TCRbeta sequences against CD4 and CD8 repertoires sorted from blood. Sourced from immuneACCESS, this table was stored by TCRdb with only in-frame sequences that have V and J called. A share of the clones is absent; for the studies checked, an unresolved V gene accounts for under half, and the remainder has no known explanation. Clonal size and the V and J genes are those of that table, whereas D and trimming came from the DNA. This sample lists 100,000 to 140,000 clones; roughly 84% were detected once. Roughly 25% of the sample rests with the top ten.

The time point tag for this specimen amounts to: roughly 24 weeks on oral tofacitinib. According to the study, the label for this sample's treatment or condition signals: oral pan-JAK inhibitor, 5-10 mg twice daily. Lesional scalp punch biopsies and peripheral blood were obtained from alopecia areata patients. PBMCs were separated by density centrifugation and stained for CD3, CD4 and CD8, after which CD4+ and CD8+ T cells were sorted on a FACSAria. Concerning this clone itself: This receptor's antigen is unknown. No much larger clone is present one base from it, and per-base qualities are unavailable.

The receptor was derived from a human donor with alopecia areata. Sequencing used CD8+ T cells sorted from blood, obtained at week 24, from a patient treated with tofacitinib.

The CDR3 has the sequence CSATTGLANYGYTF. The sequence in DNA is TGCAGCGCTACAACAGGGTTAGCTAACTATGGCTACACCTTC. This chain is built from TRBV29-1 and TRBJ1-2; tentative D gene TRBD1, with 6 bases matching. The junction carries 15 bases between V and J, which are trimmed by 7 bases and 0 bases respectively. The CDR3 runs 14 amino acids, cysteine and phenylalanine included. Only the CDR3 part of the read is kept: 42 bases, read in frame from the first base. CDR1 SQVTM and CDR2 ANQGSEA are derived from the germline V gene.